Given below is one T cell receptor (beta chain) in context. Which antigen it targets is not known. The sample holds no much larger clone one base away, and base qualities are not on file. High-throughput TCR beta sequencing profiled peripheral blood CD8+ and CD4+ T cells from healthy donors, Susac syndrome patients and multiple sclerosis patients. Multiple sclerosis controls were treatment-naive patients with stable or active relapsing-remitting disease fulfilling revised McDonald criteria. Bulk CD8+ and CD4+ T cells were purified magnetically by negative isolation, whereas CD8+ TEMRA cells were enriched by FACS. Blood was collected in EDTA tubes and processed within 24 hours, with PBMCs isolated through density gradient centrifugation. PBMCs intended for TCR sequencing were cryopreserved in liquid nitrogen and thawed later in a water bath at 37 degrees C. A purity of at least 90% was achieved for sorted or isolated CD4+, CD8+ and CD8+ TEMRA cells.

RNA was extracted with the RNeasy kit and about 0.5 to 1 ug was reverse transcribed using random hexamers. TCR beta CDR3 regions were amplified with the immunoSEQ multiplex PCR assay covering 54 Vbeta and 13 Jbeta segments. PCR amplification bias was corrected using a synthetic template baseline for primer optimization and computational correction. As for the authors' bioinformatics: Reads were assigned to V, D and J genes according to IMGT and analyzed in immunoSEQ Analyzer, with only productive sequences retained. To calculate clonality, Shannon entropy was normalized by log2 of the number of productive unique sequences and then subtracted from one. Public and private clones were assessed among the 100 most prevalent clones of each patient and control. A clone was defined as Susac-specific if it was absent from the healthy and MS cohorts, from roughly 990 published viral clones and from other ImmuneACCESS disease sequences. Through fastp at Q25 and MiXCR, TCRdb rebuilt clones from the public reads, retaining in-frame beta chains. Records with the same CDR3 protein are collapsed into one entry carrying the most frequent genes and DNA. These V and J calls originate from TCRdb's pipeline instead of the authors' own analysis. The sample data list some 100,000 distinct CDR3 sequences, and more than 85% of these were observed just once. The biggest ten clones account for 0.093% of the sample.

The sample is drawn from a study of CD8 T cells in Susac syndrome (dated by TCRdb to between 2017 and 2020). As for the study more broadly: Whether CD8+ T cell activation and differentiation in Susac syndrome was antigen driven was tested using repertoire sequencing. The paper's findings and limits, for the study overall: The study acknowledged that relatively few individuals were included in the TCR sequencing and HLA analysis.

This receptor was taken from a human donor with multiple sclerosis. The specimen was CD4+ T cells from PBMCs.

The CDR3 protein: CASSQRGGSYNEQFF. The DNA sequence is given as TGTGCCAGCAGCCAGCGGGGGGGGTCCTACAATGAGCAGTTCTTC. The sequence is built from TRBV9 and TRBJ2-1, with 10 bases matching TRBD2. Based on the germline V gene, the CDR1 and CDR2 sequences are SGDLS and YYNGEE. Trimming accounts for 4 bases at V and 1 base at J, while the number of junction bases matched to no gene is 2. From the cysteine through the phenylalanine, the CDR3 covers 15 amino acids. The sequence is cut down to CDR3 DNA, 45 bases in frame from base 1. Full variable domain (CDR3 extended with the reference TRBV9 and TRBJ2-1 proteins): DSGVTQTPKHLITATGQRVTLRCSPRSGDLSVYWYQQSLDQGLQFLIQYYNGEERAKGNILERFSAQQFPDLHSELNLSSLELGDSALYFCASSQRGGSYNEQFFGPGTRLTVL.